The 25 T cell receptor beta chains reported below all come from one sample, sequenced in a study of vaccination effects on CD4 cells after COVID-19. Antigens for these TCRs are unknown. Method: immunoSEQ multiplex PCR; TCRdb's copy keeps in-frame clones and lacks some. The table includes approximately 26,000 clones, approximately 80% detected once. ViraFEST expansion of antigen-specific CD4+ T cells with viral peptide pools preceded sequencing. Culturing for about 9 days preceded CD4+ T cell isolation. Infection dated between March and December 2020, before the Alpha, Beta and Delta variants reached the United States. This specimen consisted of CD4+ T cells from PBMCs cultured with HCoV-NL63 spike peptides, obtained before COVID-19 vaccination. Receptor source: a human donor who had a prior SARS-CoV-2 infection.

The rearrangement joins TRBV3-1 (or the pseudogene TRBV3-2) to TRBJ1-2; 7 bases match TRBD1. V was clipped by 2 bases and J by 4 bases; unmatched bases: 1. In germline, CDR1 is LGHDT, CDR2 YNNKEL (reference sequence). This CDR3 contains 13 residues. The CDR3, as DNA: TGTGCCAGCAGCCAAACAGGGGCCTATGGCTACACCTTC. Amino acids: CASSQTGAYGYTF.

The V call is TRBV4-2, the J call TRBJ1-2; tentatively, D is TRBD1 (5 bases). Germline assignment: CDR1 LGHNA and CDR2 YNFKEQ. This CDR3 has 15 residues. V lost 0 bases, J lost 7 bases, and 15 bases lay in between. The CDR3 bases are TGTGCCAGCAGCCAAGAGGACGGGACCGTGAGTGGCTACACCTTC. Encoded protein: CASSQEDGTVSGYTF.

This chain links TRBV5-1 with TRBJ2-3, with D perhaps matching TRBD1 or TRBD2 (5 bases each). The CDR3 contains 15 residues. The V and J ends lost 0 bases and 3 bases respectively, with 11 bases between them. The germline V gene has CDR1 SGHRS and CDR2 YFSETQ. The CDR3 here is CASSLVGVMTDTQYF. CDR3 in DNA: TGCGCCAGCAGCTTGGTGGGGGTTATGACAGATACGCAGTATTTT.

This clone was found a few times. The J gene is TRBJ1-2, the V gene TRBV3-1 (or the pseudogene TRBV3-2); 7 bases map to TRBD1. The V gene end was trimmed by 2 bases and the J gene end by 3 bases; junction bases not matched to a gene: 6. Germline V gene lookup returns CDR1 LGHDT and CDR2 YNNKEL (reference sequence). The CDR3 length is 15 residues. In DNA, the CDR3 is TGTGCCAGCAGCCAACCGGGACAGTCTTACTATGGCTACACCTTC. Its translation: CASSQPGQSYYGYTF.

The chain joins TRBV6-5 to TRBJ2-7, with D hard to call. The CDR3 totals 15 residues. The V gene's germline CDR1 is MNHEY and CDR2 SVGAGI. The V gene lost 2 bases and the J gene lost 0 bases, with 11 bases spanning the gap. The CDR3 sequence: CASSYPARHSYEQYF. The CDR3 region has the DNA TGTGCCAGCAGTTACCCGGCCCGACACTCCTACGAGCAGTACTTC.

This sequence joins TRBV12-3 or TRBV12-4 and TRBJ1-2; TRBD1 matches at 8 bases. The length of the CDR3 is 13 residues. Trimming took 6 bases from V and 4 from J; bases not matched to a gene: 4. CDR3 coding DNA: TGTGCCAGCAGCCAGGGACAGGTCTATGGCTACACCTTC. This translates into CASSQGQVYGYTF.

The rearrangement uses TRBV7-9 and TRBJ2-7; D ambiguous. This CDR3 spans 14 amino acids. Germline V gene data show CDR1 as SEHNR and CDR2 as FQNEAQ (reference sequence). V was trimmed by 1 base and J by 1 base, leaving 8 bases between them. CDR3 residues: CASSLVYRSYEQYF. The CDR3 region has the DNA TGTGCCAGCAGCTTAGTTTACAGATCCTACGAGCAGTACTTC.

The chain couples TRBV28 to TRBJ2-1; 11 nucleotides line up with TRBD1. The CDR3 spans 16 residues. The V and J ends lost 1 base and 7 bases, in that order; junction bases with no gene match: 6. Germline V gives CDR1 MDHEN, CDR2 SYDVKM. The CDR3 is CASSLSGTGGGNEQFF. Written as DNA, the CDR3 is TGTGCCAGCAGTTTATCAGGGACAGGGGGTGGGAATGAGCAGTTCTTC. The full variable domain, with the rest looked up from reference TRBV28 and TRBJ2-1, is DVKVTQSSRYLVKRTGEKVFLECVQDMDHENMFWYRQDPGLGLRLIYFSYDVKMKEKGDIPEGYSVSREKKERFSLILESASTNQTSMYLCASSLSGTGGGNEQFFGPGTRLTVL.

The genes are TRBV2 and TRBJ2-3; D gene uncertain. The CDR3 loop spans 14 amino acids. V was cut by 5 bases and J by 0 bases, with 9 bases left in between. Germline V gene data show CDR1 as SNHLY and CDR2 as FYNNEI. As DNA, the CDR3 is TGTGCCAGCAGTCCCGGCAGCAGCACAGATACGCAGTATTTT. It yields the protein CASSPGSSTDTQYF.

V is TRBV11-2 and J is TRBJ2-1; D unresolved. The CDR3 is 13 amino acids. CDR1 and CDR2 (germline): SGHAT, FQNNGV. The germline V and J ends were trimmed by 2 bases and 5 bases, with 7 bases remaining between them. CDR3 nucleotide sequence: TGTGCCAGCAGCTTAAACCAGGACAATGAGCAGTTCTTC. Amino acid sequence: CASSLNQDNEQFF.

The genes are TRBV2 and TRBJ2-7; possibly TRBD2 for D (5 bases). The CDR3 length is 15 residues. Germline values: CDR1 SNHLY, CDR2 FYNNEI. V was shortened by 0 bases and J by 3 bases, with 12 bases between the two germline ends. The CDR3 loop is CASSEAGSGYYEQYF. In DNA, the CDR3 is TGTGCCAGCAGTGAAGCGGGGTCGGGGTACTACGAGCAGTACTTC.

J is TRBJ2-3 and V is TRBV7-2; D gene unclear. CDR3 length: 14 amino acids. The V and J ends lost 4 bases and 1 base respectively, with 9 bases between them. The germline CDR1 and CDR2 sequences are SGHTA and FQGNSA. The CDR3 DNA reads as TGTGCCAGCAGCTCCAGACTGGGCACAGATACGCAGTATTTT. Encoded protein: CASSSRLGTDTQYF.

J is TRBJ1-3 and V is TRBV4-2; the match to TRBD1 covers 7 bases. CDR1 is LGHNA and CDR2 is YNFKEQ in the germline V gene. V lost 3 bases and J lost 0; bases outside the gene matches: 11. This CDR3 contains 18 residues. The CDR3 reads CASSHSMGDSDSGNTIYF. The DNA of the CDR3 is TGTGCCAGCAGCCACTCTATGGGGGACAGCGACTCTGGAAACACCATATATTTT.

The rearrangement joins TRBV5-5 to TRBJ2-1; D unclear. V was trimmed by 0 bases and J by 0 bases, leaving 7 bases between them. The length of the CDR3 is 15 residues. CDR1 and CDR2 from the germline V gene are SGHKS and YYEKEE (reference sequence). For the CDR3, the DNA is TGTGCCAGCAGCTTGGTGAGGAGCTCCTACAATGAGCAGTTCTTC. Translation: CASSLVRSSYNEQFF.

In this sample, this clone is hyperexpanded. The rearrangement joins TRBV10-3 to TRBJ1-1, with TRBD1 as a possible D gene (5 bases). CDR3 size: 12 residues. Per the germline V gene, CDR1 is ENHRY and CDR2 is SYGVKD. V was clipped by 7 bases and J by 8 bases, with 14 bases between them. The CDR3 here is CAINGGRGEAFF. CDR3 sequence (DNA): TGTGCCATCAACGGCGGTCGGGGCGAAGCTTTCTTT.

The CDR3 loop reads CASSLSGVDTEAFF. CDR3 DNA sequence: TGCGCCAGCAGCTTGTCGGGGGTTGACACTGAAGCTTTCTTT. The chain joins TRBV5-1 to TRBJ1-1; D possibly corresponds to TRBD1 (5 bases). From germline, CDR1 is SGHRS and CDR2 YFSETQ. The CDR3 runs to 14 residues. The ends were cut back, 1 base at V and 3 bases at J, with 10 bases in the middle. Drawing the rest from reference TRBV5-1 and TRBJ1-1, the complete variable domain is KAGVTQTPRYLIKTRGQQVTLSCSPISGHRSVSWYQQTPGQGLQFLFEYFSETQRNKGNFPGRFSGRQFSNSRSEMNVSTLELGDSALYLCASSLSGVDTEAFFGQGTRLTVV.

The chain combines TRBV10-3 with TRBJ2-3; TRBD1 is a possible D gene (6 bases). Germline CDR1 ENHRY, CDR2 SYGVKD. This CDR3 has 15 residues. Between the trimmed V and J ends, which lost 2 bases and 9 bases, there was a span of 18 bases. The CDR3 protein is CAISEGSAKRGTQYF. CDR3 sequence (DNA): TGTGCCATCAGTGAGGGGTCGGCTAAAAGGGGGACGCAGTATTTT.

The chain carries TRBV7-9 and TRBJ2-7; D perhaps matches TRBD1 (5 bases). CDR3 length: 12 residues. Germline V gene data show CDR1 as SEHNR and CDR2 as FQNEAQ (reference sequence). V was cut by 5 bases and J by 6 bases, with 11 bases left in between. The CDR3 bases are TGTGCCAGCAGCCCTCAGGGTACCGAGCAGTACTTC. It codes for CASSPQGTEQYF.

This clone has just a few counts. The chain combines TRBV11-2 with TRBJ2-1; 13 bases fit TRBD2. V was pared by 5 bases and J by 15 bases, with 10 bases of the junction left unmatched. The CDR3 consists of 14 residues. The germline CDR1 and CDR2 sequences are SGHAT and FQNNGV. The CDR3 DNA reads TGTGCCAGCAGCCTCCGGACTAGCGGGAGTACGGGGTTCTTC. Translating it yields CASSLRTSGSTGFF.

The chain carries TRBV4-2 and TRBJ2-3, with 9 bases that match TRBD2. This CDR3 region has 14 residues. Looked up from germline, CDR1 is LGHNA and CDR2 is YNFKEQ. J gave up 6 bases and V 1 base, and 2 bases lay outside the gene matches. CDR3 nucleotides: TGTGCCAGCAGCCAAGGGACTAGCGCGGATACGCAGTATTTT. Protein product: CASSQGTSADTQYF.

The V gene is TRBV11-1, the J gene TRBJ2-3; the match to TRBD1 covers 9 bases. The germline gives CDR1 SGHAT, CDR2 FQDESV (reference sequence). The V and J ends lost 2 bases and 3 bases, in that order; junction bases with no gene match: 3. The CDR3 consists of 15 residues. CDR3: CASSLNRGLTDTQYF. DNA of the CDR3: TGTGCCAGCAGCTTAAACAGGGGGCTTACAGATACGCAGTATTTT.

This chain uses TRBV5-8 with TRBJ1-3; TRBD1 matches 7 bases. Germline assignment: CDR1 SGHTS and CDR2 YDEGEE. CDR3 length: 18 residues. Losses at the gene ends were 4 bases for V and 1 base for J; bases not matched to a gene: 14. Here the CDR3 DNA reads TGTGCCAGCAGCGATCATCGGGTCAGGGGGGGATCTGGAAACACCATATATTTT. It yields the protein CASSDHRVRGGSGNTIYF.

This clone was observed once. The chain employs TRBV23-1 and TRBJ2-1, with a possible D match to TRBD1 (6 bases). TRBV23-1 is recorded as an ORF, its role being uncertain. The V gene lost 6 bases and the J gene lost 1 base, with 13 bases spanning the gap. The CDR3 runs to 15 residues. As DNA, the CDR3 is TGCGCCAGCAGACAAAACAGGGTTTCCTACAATGAGCAGTTCTTC. It encodes CASRQNRVSYNEQFF.

The chain has TRBV20-1 and TRBJ2-7; the D is unclear. The CDR3 spans 13 residues. V was trimmed by 3 bases and J by 3 bases, leaving 12 bases between them. The V gene's germline CDR1 is DFQATT and CDR2 SNEGSKA (reference sequence). The DNA for the CDR3 is TGCAGTGCTAGTCCGGGTGGCGGCTACGAGCAGTACTTC. Amino acid sequence: CSASPGGGYEQYF.

The chain links TRBV18 to TRBJ2-7; D may be TRBD2 (7 bases). The CDR3 contains 15 residues. V shed 3 bases and J shed 2 bases, with 14 bases lying between them. Germline-derived CDR1 and CDR2 are KGHSH and LQKENI. The CDR3 DNA is TGTGCCAGCTCACCGGGGGGGCCTTCCGCCTACGAGCAGTACTTC. The encoded protein is CASSPGGPSAYEQYF.